This T cell receptor beta chain was recorded in a study of blood T cell repertoires in COVID-19. People in the exposed group encountered a COVID-19 case within 2 weeks before entering the study. Original handling: Amplification of reference gene primers provided the estimated nucleated cell counts. The method was immunoSEQ multiplex PCR; TCRdb's version includes in-frame clones alone and lacks a portion of them. Clonal size and the V and J genes are those of that table, whereas D and trimming came from the DNA. The table records 360,000 or so clones, about 90% of them present only once. Germline-derived CDR1 and CDR2 are SGHRS and YFSETQ. The CDR3 extends over 16 amino acids. The junction had 10 bases not matched to a gene; V was cut back by 3 bases and J by 2 bases.

This receptor was identified in a woman aged 25-40 years who had been exposed to COVID-19. The sequencing input was PBMCs or T cells enriched from blood (not recorded which). The rearrangement uses TRBV5-1 and TRBJ2-7; 8 nucleotides align to TRBD2. Here the CDR3 DNA reads TGCGCCAGCAGCTGGGCAGCGGGAGTGCAAACCTACGAGCAGTACTTC. It specifies CASSWAAGVQTYEQYF.